What follows describes a single T cell receptor beta chain. What this receptor recognizes is not known. The input lacks base qualities; no much larger clone sits a single base away. These data belong to a study of blood T cell repertoires in COVID-19 (dated by TCRdb to 2020 to 2021). General notes on the study: Samples from collaborators originated in the United States, Italy and Spain and spanned both the acute and convalescent phases of COVID-19. The dataset comprised deeply sampled blood TCRbeta repertoires from subjects exposed to, actively infected with, or recovered from COVID-19. Where available, HLA class I and class II types were obtained from metadata supplied by the sample provider rather than from assay-based typing. The repertoires were released in a freely available public database intended as a resource for research on the immune response to SARS-CoV-2. The prospective study material was composed of cDNA or gDNA derived from T cells, B-cell-depleted T cells, or PBMCs. A de-identified subject ID, COVID-19 status, age in years and sex were almost always included in the sample metadata. The samples were drawn from two sources: the first 160 participants of the ongoing ImmuneRACE study, and over 950 subjects contributed by 6 global collaborators. The study at large found these results: The amount of clinical and demographic metadata varied by source and participant and was provided uncurated.

One collaborating source in Seattle enrolled patients while the patients were actively infected and followed the patients over time throughout the course of disease. Collaborating institutions collected whole blood in K2EDTA tubes following their own protocols. For TCRbeta analysis, collaborators shipped samples as frozen whole blood, isolated PBMCs, or DNA extracted from either of those sample types. TCRbeta CDR3 regions were amplified from genomic DNA using the immunoSEQ Assay, a bias-controlled multiplex PCR. Per the source publication's procedure: The number of nucleated cells in each sample was estimated from the amplification of reference gene primers within the assay. To quantify the absolute abundance of each unique TCRbeta CDR3 rearrangement, sequence reads were collapsed and filtered. Productive Simpson clonality was computed per sample as the square root of Simpson's diversity index over productive rearrangements. TCRdb carries this immuneACCESS record with in-frame sequences only. Its versions omit some clonotypes, under half of them owing to an unresolved V gene in the studies checked, with the rest unexplained. From that table come the V and J calls and clone size; the DNA was used to work out D and trimming. The table for this sample lists 200,000 to 250,000 clones; 80% to 90% of them were counted only once. The ten largest clonotypes hold less than 3.5% of the sample.

The CDR3 measures 16 amino acids from cysteine to phenylalanine. Only the CDR3 DNA is retained, 48 bases long and in frame from the first base. Clipping removes 5 bases from V and 11 bases from J, with 14 as the unmatched junction base count. Looking up the germline V gene yields CDR1 SGHAT and CDR2 FQNNGV. The receptor was isolated from a man aged 30-40 years with COVID-19, enrolled during active disease. The sample taken for sequencing was peripheral blood. The chain is made from TRBV11-2 and TRBJ1-6, and 8 junctional nucleotides match TRBD1. Read as DNA, the sequence is TGTGCCAGCAGCCTTAGAGGCGCGGGACAGGCTACACCCCTCCACTTT. Its protein reads: CASSLRGAGQATPLHF.